Shown below are 2 T cell receptor beta chains from a single sample sequenced in a study of vaccination effects on CD4 cells after COVID-19. Viral peptide pool expansion of antigen-specific CD4+ T cells preceded sequencing in the ViraFEST assay. The culture ran for under eleven days, and then CD4+ T cells were isolated. The vaccine recipients had no prior SARS-CoV-2 infection, with negative nucleocapsid antibodies. Data came from immunoSEQ multiplex PCR; TCRdb stores just in-frame clones and leaves some out. Found here are about 43,000 clones, 70% to 80% of them singletons; the top ten hold 10% to 11%. No cognate antigen is known for these TCRs. Material: CD4+ T cells from PBMCs cultured with SARS-CoV-2 spike peptides, obtained before COVID-19 vaccination. These receptors were collected from a human donor who received a COVID-19 vaccine.

The chain couples TRBV6-1 to TRBJ2-5; TRBD2 matches at 8 bases. CDR1 is MNHNS and CDR2 is SASEGT in the germline V gene. CDR3 size: 14 residues. The trim removed 3 bases at V and 7 bases at J, leaving 7 bases unmatched. The CDR3 is CASSDPAGGGTQYF. CDR3 sequence (DNA): TGTGCCAGCAGTGACCCAGCCGGGGGGGGGACCCAGTACTTC.

This chain uses TRBV7-9 with TRBJ1-5, with no clear D. This CDR3 is 15 amino acids long. Germline-derived CDR1 and CDR2 are SEHNR and FQNEAQ (reference sequence). Trimming left V 3 bases short and J 4 bases short, with 13 bases between. The CDR3, as DNA: TGTGCCAGCAGCTTTGCCGGGATACGGAATCAGCCCCAGCATTTT. Protein sequence: CASSFAGIRNQPQHF.